Shown below are 7 T cell receptor beta chains from a single sample sequenced in a study of cytomegalovirus exposure and HLA in healthy donors. Vbeta (60) and Jbeta (13) primers were used in the PCR. Sequencing used immunoSEQ multiplex PCR; TCRdb keeps in-frame clones, though not all of them. The sample lists 100,000 to 150,000 clones, roughly 9% occurring once. Input material: PBMCs. The receptor set was obtained from a middle-aged woman in good health and CMV-seropositive.

This clone was seen only a few times. The V gene is TRBV25-1, the J gene TRBJ1-2; no firm D call. Germline V CDR1 and CDR2: MGHDK, SYGVNS. The CDR3 loop spans 11 amino acids. With 7 bases removed from V and 4 bases from J, the gap between germline ends came to 7 bases. In nucleotides, the CDR3 is TGTGCCAGCACGACGGGCTATGGCTACACCTTC. Translating gives CASTTGYGYTF.

The V gene is TRBV18, the J gene TRBJ2-7; no clear D. Germline lookup yields CDR1 KGHSH and CDR2 LQKENI. The CDR3 runs to 13 residues. V lost 3 bases and J lost 5, with 11 bases in between. The CDR3 loop reads CASSPSLTDEQYF. The CDR3 DNA reads as TGTGCCAGCTCACCGTCCCTCACTGACGAGCAGTACTTC.

V usage is TRBV5-4 and J usage is TRBJ2-7; the D gene is possibly TRBD1 (6 bases). Trimming took 1 base from V and 1 from J, leaving 9 bases between them. The germline V gene encodes CDR1 SGHNT and CDR2 YYREEE (reference sequence). This CDR3 is 14 amino acids long. CDR3 sequence: CASSLSGESYEQYF. The CDR3 DNA sequence: TGTGCCAGCAGCTTGTCAGGGGAGTCCTACGAGCAGTACTTC.

V is TRBV10-1 and J is TRBJ2-3; D possibly corresponds to TRBD2 (5 bases). Trimming pared 3 bases from V and 0 bases from J, leaving 10 bases between. Looked up from germline, CDR1 is WNHNN and CDR2 is SYGVQD (reference sequence). The CDR3 length is 15 residues. Here the CDR3 reads CASSDGSGSTDTQYF. DNA of the CDR3: TGCGCCAGCAGTGATGGATCGGGGAGCACAGATACGCAGTATTTT.

The chain links TRBV6-1 to TRBJ1-1; unclear D gene. The CDR3 is 16 amino acids. Germline CDR1 MNHNS, CDR2 SASEGT. The V and J ends lost 2 bases and 0 bases respectively, with 13 bases between them. DNA for the CDR3: TGTGCCAGCAGTGAAATAGAAGGAGGACTGAACACTGAAGCTTTCTTT. Protein: CASSEIEGGLNTEAFF.

This chain connects TRBV2 to TRBJ1-2; D possibly corresponds to TRBD1 (6 bases). The germline gives CDR1 SNHLY, CDR2 FYNNEI. The CDR3 is made up of 12 amino acids. Between the trimmed V and J ends, which lost 2 bases and 6 bases, there was a span of 7 bases. CDR3 nucleotide sequence: TGTGCCAGCAGTGAAAAGGGGGATGGCTACACCTTC. The encoded protein is CASSEKGDGYTF. Variable domain in full (rest from reference TRBV2 and TRBJ1-2): EPEVTQTPSHQVTQMGQEVILRCVPISNHLYFYWYRQILGQKVEFLVSFYNNEISEKSEIFDDQFSVERPDGSNFTLKIRSTKLEDSAMYFCASSEKGDGYTFGSGTRLTVV.

The sample holds a few counts of this clone. V and J are TRBV25-1 and TRBJ2-2, with TRBD1 identical over 7 bases. Germline loops: CDR1 MGHDK, CDR2 SYGVNS. The J segment lost 6 bases and the V segment lost 1 base, leaving 5 bases of the junction unmatched. CDR3 length: 15 amino acids. The DNA for the CDR3 is TGTGCCAGCAGTGAATTAGACAGGGAAGCCGGGGAGCTGTTTTTT. This gives the protein CASSELDREAGELFF.